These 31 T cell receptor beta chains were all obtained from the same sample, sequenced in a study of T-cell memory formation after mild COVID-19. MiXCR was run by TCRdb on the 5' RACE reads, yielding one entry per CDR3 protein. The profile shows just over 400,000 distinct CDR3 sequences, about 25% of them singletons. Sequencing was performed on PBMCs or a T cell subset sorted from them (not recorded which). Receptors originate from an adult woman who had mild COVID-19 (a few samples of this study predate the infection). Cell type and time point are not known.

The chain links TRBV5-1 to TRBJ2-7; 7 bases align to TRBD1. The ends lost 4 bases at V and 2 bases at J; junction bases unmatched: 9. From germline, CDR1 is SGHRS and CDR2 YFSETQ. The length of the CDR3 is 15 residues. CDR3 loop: CASSPWATGTYEQYF. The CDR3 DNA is TGCGCCAGCAGCCCTTGGGCGACAGGGACCTACGAGCAGTACTTC.

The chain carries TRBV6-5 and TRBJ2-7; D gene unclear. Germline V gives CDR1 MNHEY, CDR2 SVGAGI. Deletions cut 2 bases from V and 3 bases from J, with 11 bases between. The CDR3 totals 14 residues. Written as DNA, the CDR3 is TGTGCCAGCAGTTACGCGCTAGAACACTACGAGCAGTACTTC. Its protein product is CASSYALEHYEQYF.

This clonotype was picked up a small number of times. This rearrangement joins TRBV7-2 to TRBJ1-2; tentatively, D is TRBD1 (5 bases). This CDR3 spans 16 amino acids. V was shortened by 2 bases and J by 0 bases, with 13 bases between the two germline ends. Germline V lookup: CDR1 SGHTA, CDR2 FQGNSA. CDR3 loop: CASSLPLTATNYGYTF. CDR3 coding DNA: TGTGCCAGCAGCTTACCGCTGACAGCCACTAACTATGGCTACACCTTC.

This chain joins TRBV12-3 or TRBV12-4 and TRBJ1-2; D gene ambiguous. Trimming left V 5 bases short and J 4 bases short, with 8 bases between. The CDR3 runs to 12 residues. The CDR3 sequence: CASSPFAYGYTF. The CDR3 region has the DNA TGTGCCAGCAGTCCTTTCGCCTATGGCTACACCTTC.

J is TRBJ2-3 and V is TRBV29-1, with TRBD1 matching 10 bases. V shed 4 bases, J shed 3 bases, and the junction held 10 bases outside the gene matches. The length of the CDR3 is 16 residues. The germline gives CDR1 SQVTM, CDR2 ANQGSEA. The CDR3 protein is CSVGWLPGQGTDTQYF. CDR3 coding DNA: TGCAGCGTTGGGTGGCTACCGGGACAGGGGACAGATACGCAGTATTTT.

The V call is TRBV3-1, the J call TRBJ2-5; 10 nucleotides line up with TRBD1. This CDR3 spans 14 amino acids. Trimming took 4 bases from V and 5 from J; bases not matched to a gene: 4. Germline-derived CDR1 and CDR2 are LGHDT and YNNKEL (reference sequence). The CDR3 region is CASSRGQGMETQYF. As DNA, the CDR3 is TGTGCCAGCAGCCGGGGACAGGGGATGGAGACCCAGTACTTC.

The CDR3 region is CSATDGTDTQYF. The CDR3 bases are TGCAGCGCAACGGACGGCACAGATACGCAGTATTTT. The chain links TRBV29-1 to TRBJ2-3; D is unclear. CDR1 is SQVTM and CDR2 is ANQGSEA in the germline V gene. The CDR3 consists of 12 residues. V was pared by 7 bases and J by 1 base, with 9 bases between.

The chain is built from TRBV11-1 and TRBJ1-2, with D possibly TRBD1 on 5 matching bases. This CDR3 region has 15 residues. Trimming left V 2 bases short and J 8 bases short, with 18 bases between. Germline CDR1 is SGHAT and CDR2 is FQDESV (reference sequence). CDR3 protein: CASSLYGREDTGYTF. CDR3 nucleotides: TGTGCCAGCAGCTTATATGGCAGGGAAGACACCGGCTACACCTTC.

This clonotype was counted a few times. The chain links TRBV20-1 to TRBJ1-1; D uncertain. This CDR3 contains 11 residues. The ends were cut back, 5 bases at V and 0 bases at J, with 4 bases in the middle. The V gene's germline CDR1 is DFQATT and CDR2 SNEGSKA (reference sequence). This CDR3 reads CSAVMNTEAFF. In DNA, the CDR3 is TGCAGTGCTGTTATGAACACTGAAGCTTTCTTT.

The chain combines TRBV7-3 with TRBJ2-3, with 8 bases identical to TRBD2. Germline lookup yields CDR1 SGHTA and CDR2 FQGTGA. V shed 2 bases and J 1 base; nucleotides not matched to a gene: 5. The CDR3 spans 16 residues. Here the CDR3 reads CASSLAGGIRTDTQYF. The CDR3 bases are TGTGCCAGCAGCTTAGCGGGGGGCATCCGCACAGATACGCAGTATTTT. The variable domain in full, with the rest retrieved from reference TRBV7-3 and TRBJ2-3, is GAGVSQTPSNKVTEKGKYVELRCDPISGHTALYWYRQSLGQGPEFLIYFQGTGAADDSGLPNDRFFAVRPEGSVSTLKIQRTERGDSAVYLCASSLAGGIRTDTQYFGPGTRLTVL.

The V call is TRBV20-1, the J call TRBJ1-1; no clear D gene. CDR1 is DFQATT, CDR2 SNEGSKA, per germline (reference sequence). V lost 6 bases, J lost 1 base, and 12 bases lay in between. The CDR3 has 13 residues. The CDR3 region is CSASKGSNTEAFF. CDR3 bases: TGCAGTGCCAGTAAGGGTTCGAACACTGAAGCTTTCTTT.

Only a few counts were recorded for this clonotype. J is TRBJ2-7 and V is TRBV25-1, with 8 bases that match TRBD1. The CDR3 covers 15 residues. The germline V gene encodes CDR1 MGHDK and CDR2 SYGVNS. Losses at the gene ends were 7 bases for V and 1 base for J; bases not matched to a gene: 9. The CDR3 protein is CASIEEQGGSYEQYF. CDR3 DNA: TGTGCCAGCATCGAGGAACAGGGGGGTTCCTACGAGCAGTACTTC.

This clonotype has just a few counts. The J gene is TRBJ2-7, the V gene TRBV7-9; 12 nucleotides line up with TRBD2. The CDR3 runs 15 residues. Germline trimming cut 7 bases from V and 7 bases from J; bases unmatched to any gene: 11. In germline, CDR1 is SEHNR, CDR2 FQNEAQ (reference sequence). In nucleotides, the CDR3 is TGTGCCAGCACCCGACTAGCGGGAGTTCTCGGGGAGCAGTACTTC. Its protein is CASTRLAGVLGEQYF.

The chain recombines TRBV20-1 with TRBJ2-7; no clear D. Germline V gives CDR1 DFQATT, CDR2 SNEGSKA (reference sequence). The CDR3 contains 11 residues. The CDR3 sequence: CALRSSYEQYF. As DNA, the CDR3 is TGCGCCCTTCGGAGCTCCTACGAGCAGTACTTC.

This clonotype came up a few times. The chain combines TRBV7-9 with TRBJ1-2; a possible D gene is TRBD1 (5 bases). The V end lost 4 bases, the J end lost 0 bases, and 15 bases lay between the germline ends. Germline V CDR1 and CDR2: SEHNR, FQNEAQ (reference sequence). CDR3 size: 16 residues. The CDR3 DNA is TGTGCCAGCAGCTCCCGGGACCGATGGTCTAACTATGGCTACACCTTC. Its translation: CASSSRDRWSNYGYTF.

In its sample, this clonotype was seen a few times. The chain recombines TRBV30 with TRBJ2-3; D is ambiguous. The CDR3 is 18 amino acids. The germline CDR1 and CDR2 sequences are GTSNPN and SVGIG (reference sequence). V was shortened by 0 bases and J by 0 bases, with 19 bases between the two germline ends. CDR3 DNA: TGTGCCTGGAGTGTAGGTGGGGTCCGCATCATGAGCACAGATACGCAGTATTTT. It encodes CAWSVGGVRIMSTDTQYF. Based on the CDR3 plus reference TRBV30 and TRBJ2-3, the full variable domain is SQTIHQWPATLVQPVGSPLSLECTVEGTSNPNLYWYRQAAGRGLQLLFYSVGIGQISSEVPQNLSASRPQDRQFILSSKKLLLSDSGFYLCAWSVGGVRIMSTDTQYFGPGTRLTVL.

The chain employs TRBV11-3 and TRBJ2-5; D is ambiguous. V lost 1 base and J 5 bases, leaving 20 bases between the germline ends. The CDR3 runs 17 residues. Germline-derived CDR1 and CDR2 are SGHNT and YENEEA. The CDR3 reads CASSLGGWATFGETQYF. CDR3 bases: TGTGCCAGCAGCTTAGGGGGATGGGCCACCTTCGGGGAGACCCAGTACTTC.

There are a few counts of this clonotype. CDR3 in DNA: TGCGCCAGCAGCGACAGGGTTGGGGGTGGCACTGAAGCTTTCTTT. The encoded protein is CASSDRVGGGTEAFF. The rearrangement uses TRBV5-1 and TRBJ1-1; 7 bases are a match to TRBD1. There are 15 residues in the CDR3. In germline, CDR1 is SGHRS, CDR2 YFSETQ. V lost 4 bases and J lost 4; bases outside the gene matches: 10.

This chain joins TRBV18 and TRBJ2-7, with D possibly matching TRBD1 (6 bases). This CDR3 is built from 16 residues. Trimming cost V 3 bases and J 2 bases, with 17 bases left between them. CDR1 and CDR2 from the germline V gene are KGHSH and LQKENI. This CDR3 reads CASSPMDSHGPYEQYF. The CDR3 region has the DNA TGTGCCAGCTCACCTATGGACAGTCACGGACCCTACGAGCAGTACTTC.

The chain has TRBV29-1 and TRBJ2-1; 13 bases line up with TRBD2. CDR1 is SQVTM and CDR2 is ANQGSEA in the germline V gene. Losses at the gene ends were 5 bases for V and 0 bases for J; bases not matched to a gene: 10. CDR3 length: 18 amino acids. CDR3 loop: CSVLLAGGPGGSYNEQFF. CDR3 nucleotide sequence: TGCAGCGTTTTACTAGCGGGAGGGCCCGGGGGCTCCTACAATGAGCAGTTCTTC.

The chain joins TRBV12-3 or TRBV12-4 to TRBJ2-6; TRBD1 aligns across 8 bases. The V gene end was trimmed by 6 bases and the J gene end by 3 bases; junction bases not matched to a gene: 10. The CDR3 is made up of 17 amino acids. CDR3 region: CASRGVDRVNGANVLTF. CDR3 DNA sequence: TGTGCCAGCAGAGGTGTGGACAGGGTAAATGGGGCCAACGTCCTGACTTTC.

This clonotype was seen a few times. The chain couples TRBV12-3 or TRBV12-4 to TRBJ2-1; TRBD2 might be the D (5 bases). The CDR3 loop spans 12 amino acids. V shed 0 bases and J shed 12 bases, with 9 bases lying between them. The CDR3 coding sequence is TGTGCCAGCAGTTTAGCGACGGCGGGGCAGTTCTTC. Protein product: CASSLATAGQFF.

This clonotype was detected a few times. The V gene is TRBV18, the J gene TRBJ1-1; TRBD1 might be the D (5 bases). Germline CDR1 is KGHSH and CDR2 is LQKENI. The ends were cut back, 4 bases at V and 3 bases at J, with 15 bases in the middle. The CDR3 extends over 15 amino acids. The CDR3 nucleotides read TGTGCCAGCTCACTCCTCATGGGGGGTGACACTGAAGCTTTCTTT. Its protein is CASSLLMGGDTEAFF.

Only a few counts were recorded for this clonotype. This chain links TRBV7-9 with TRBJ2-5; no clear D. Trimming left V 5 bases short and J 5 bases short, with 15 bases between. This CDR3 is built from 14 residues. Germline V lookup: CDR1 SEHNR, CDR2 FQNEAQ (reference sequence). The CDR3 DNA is TGTGCCAGCAGCCCTCTAGTGGGGTCGGAGACCCAGTACTTC. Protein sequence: CASSPLVGSETQYF.

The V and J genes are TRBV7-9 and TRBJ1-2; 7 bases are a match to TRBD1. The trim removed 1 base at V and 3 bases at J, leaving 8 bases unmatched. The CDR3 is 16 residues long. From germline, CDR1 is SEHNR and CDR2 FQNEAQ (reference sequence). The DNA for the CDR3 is TGTGCCAGCAGCTTAGAGAACCGGGACAGATACTATGGCTACACCTTC. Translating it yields CASSLENRDRYYGYTF.

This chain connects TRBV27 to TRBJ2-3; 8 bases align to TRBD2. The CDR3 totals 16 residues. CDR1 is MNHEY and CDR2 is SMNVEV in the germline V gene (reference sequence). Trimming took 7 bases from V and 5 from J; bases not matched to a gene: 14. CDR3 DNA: TGTGCCAGCACCACCCGGGGGGGAGGGGTGAAAGATACGCAGTATTTT. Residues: CASTTRGGGVKDTQYF.

The DNA for the CDR3 is TGTGCCAGCAGCCAAGAGGTGTCTAGCGGGGGGACCCAGTACTTC. Its translation: CASSQEVSSGGTQYF. The chain combines TRBV4-2 with TRBJ2-5, with TRBD2 matching over 10 bases. CDR3 length: 15 amino acids. Germline-derived CDR1 and CDR2 are LGHNA and YNFKEQ. V shed 0 bases and J 7 bases; nucleotides not matched to a gene: 5.

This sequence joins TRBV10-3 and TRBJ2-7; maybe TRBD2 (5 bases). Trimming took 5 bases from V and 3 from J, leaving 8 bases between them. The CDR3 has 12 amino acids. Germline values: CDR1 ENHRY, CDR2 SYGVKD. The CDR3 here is CAISTDYYEQYF. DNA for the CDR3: TGTGCCATCAGTACCGACTACTACGAGCAGTACTTC.

The CDR3 loop reads CASSLVGDPNQPQHF. The CDR3 DNA is TGTGCCAGCAGCTTGGTAGGGGATCCCAATCAGCCCCAGCATTTT. The chain recombines TRBV5-5 with TRBJ1-5; weak D call: TRBD1 (5 bases). From germline, CDR1 is SGHKS and CDR2 YYEKEE (reference sequence). V lost 0 bases to trimming and J lost 3 bases, with 10 bases between them. CDR3 length equals 15 residues.

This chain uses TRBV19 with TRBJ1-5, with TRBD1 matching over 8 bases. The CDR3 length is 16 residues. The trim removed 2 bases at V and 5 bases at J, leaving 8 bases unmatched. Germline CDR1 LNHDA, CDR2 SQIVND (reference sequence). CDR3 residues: CASSIPQGAVYQPQHF. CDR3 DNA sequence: TGTGCCAGTAGTATACCCCAGGGGGCGGTTTATCAGCCCCAGCATTTT.

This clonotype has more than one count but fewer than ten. The DNA of the CDR3 is TGTGCCAGCACCGGTAGCGGGAGGGCCCGCAACGAGCAGTACTTC. Amino acid sequence: CASTGSGRARNEQYF. The chain combines TRBV27 with TRBJ2-7; 11 positions match TRBD2. Germline trimming cut 7 bases from V and 5 bases from J; bases unmatched to any gene: 10. This CDR3 comprises 15 residues. The germline V gene has CDR1 MNHEY and CDR2 SMNVEV (reference sequence).